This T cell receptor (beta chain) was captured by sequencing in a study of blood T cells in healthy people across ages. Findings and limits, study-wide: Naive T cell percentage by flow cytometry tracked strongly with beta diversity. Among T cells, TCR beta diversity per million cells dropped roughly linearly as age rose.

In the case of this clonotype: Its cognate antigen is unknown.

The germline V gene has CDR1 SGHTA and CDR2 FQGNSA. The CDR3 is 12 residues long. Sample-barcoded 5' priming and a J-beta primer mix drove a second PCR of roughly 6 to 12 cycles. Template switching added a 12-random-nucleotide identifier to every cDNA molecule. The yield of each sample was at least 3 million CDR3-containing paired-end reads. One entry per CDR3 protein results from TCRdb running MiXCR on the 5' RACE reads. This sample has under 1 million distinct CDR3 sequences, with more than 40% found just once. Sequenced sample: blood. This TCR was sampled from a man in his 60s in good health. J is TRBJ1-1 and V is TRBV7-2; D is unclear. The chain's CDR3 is CVTKGGFTEAFF. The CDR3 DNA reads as TGTGTCACCAAGGGCGGTTTCACTGAAGCTTTCTTT.